The 30 T cell receptor beta chains listed next were all sequenced from one sample in a study of T cell repertoires in cytomegalovirus infection. TCRdb analysed the reads with MiXCR anew, one entry per CDR3 protein. The table has about 180,000 distinct CDR3 sequences, roughly a sixth seen once. Sequencing used CD8+ T cells from PBMCs. These TCRs come from a human donor in good health (CMV status not recorded). Some clones in this sample may be carry-over from other donors' samples.

This clonotype was detected only a few times. The J gene is TRBJ1-1, the V gene TRBV27; 7 bases match TRBD1. This CDR3 contains 16 residues. V was clipped by 5 bases and J by 2 bases; unmatched bases: 11. Per germline, CDR1 MNHEY and CDR2 SMNVEV (reference sequence). The CDR3 DNA sequence: TGTGCCAGCAGTCCCCGTTTACGACAGGGAAACACTGAAGCTTTCTTT. It specifies CASSPRLRQGNTEAFF.

The J gene is TRBJ2-7, the V gene TRBV12-3 or TRBV12-4; maybe TRBD1 (6 bases). The CDR3 has 14 amino acids. Trimming took off 6 bases at V and 2 bases at J, with 14 bases between the two ends. CDR3 nucleotides: TGTGCCAGCAGCCTAGCTGGACAGCCCTACGAGCAGTACTTC. It codes for CASSLAGQPYEQYF.

The sample holds many counts of this clonotype. The genes are TRBV9 and TRBJ2-7, with 7 bases identical to TRBD1. The CDR3 covers 15 residues. Losses at the gene ends were 1 base for V and 5 bases for J; bases not matched to a gene: 9. Germline CDR1 reads SGDLS; CDR2 reads YYNGEE. The CDR3 loop is CASSVNRQGSNEQYF. DNA of the CDR3: TGTGCCAGCAGCGTAAACCGACAGGGAAGCAACGAGCAGTACTTC.

The V call is TRBV28, the J call TRBJ1-6; maybe TRBD1 (5 bases). Deletions cut 5 bases from V and 7 bases from J, with 12 bases between. The CDR3 is made up of 14 amino acids. Germline V gives CDR1 MDHEN, CDR2 SYDVKM. The CDR3 DNA reads TGTGCCAGCAGTAACGTAGGGGCCAATTCACCCCTCCACTTT. Amino acid sequence: CASSNVGANSPLHF.

This sequence joins TRBV6-2 or TRBV6-3 and TRBJ1-5; D not certain. Germline CDR1 MNHEY, CDR2 SVGEGT. CDR3 length: 16 amino acids. The V gene lost 6 bases and the J gene lost 3 bases, with 18 bases spanning the gap. The CDR3 coding sequence is TGTGCCAGCAGAACGGACGGGATCACTACCAATCAGCCCCAGCATTTT. Translating gives CASRTDGITTNQPQHF.

This rearrangement joins TRBV6-4 to TRBJ2-3; 11 nucleotides match TRBD2. The ends lost 2 bases at V and 5 bases at J; junction bases unmatched: 12. The CDR3 length is 18 residues. Germline assignment: CDR1 MRHNA and CDR2 SNTAGT. CDR3 nucleotide sequence: TGTGCCAGCAGTGACCGTCCCGGGACTAGCGGAAGGGAAGATACGCAGTATTTT. Translated: CASSDRPGTSGREDTQYF.

The table lists this clonotype with many counts. This chain joins TRBV7-2 and TRBJ2-1; D is uncertain. CDR3 length: 11 residues. V was cut by 5 bases and J by 4 bases, with 3 bases left in between. Germline CDR1 reads SGHTA; CDR2 reads FQGNSA. CDR3 nucleotides: TGTGCCAGCAGCGAATACAATGAGCAGTTCTTC. Its protein product is CASSEYNEQFF. Based on the CDR3 plus reference TRBV7-2 and TRBJ2-1, the full variable domain is GAGVSQSPSNKVTEKGKDVELRCDPISGHTALYWYRQSLGQGLEFLIYFQGNSAPDKSGLPSDRFSAERTGGSVSTLTIQRTQQEDSAVYLCASSEYNEQFFGPGTRLTVL.

V gene TRBV28 combines with J gene TRBJ2-1; 7 positions agree with TRBD1. CDR3 size: 15 residues. The trim removed 5 bases at V and 2 bases at J, leaving 6 bases unmatched. The germline CDR1 and CDR2 sequences are MDHEN and SYDVKM. CDR3: CASSPSGTAYNEQFF. CDR3 nucleotides: TGTGCCAGCAGTCCCTCCGGGACAGCCTACAATGAGCAGTTCTTC.

This clonotype was counted at least ten times. This chain links TRBV7-2 with TRBJ2-5; D uncertain. Germline V gives CDR1 SGHTA, CDR2 FQGNSA. The CDR3 covers 13 residues. V was shortened by 3 bases and J by 2 bases, with 7 bases between the two germline ends. CDR3 in amino acids: CASSLSQQETQYF. CDR3 sequence (DNA): TGTGCCAGCAGCTTGTCTCAGCAAGAGACCCAGTACTTC.

A few counts support this clonotype. The rearrangement links TRBV27 to TRBJ1-2; 12 nucleotides agree with TRBD1. The CDR3 contains 19 residues. Unmatched junction bases numbered 12, after V lost 2 bases and J lost 2 bases. Germline loops: CDR1 MNHEY, CDR2 SMNVEV (reference sequence). The chain's CDR3 is CASSLRTGTGGLGNYGYTF. CDR3 coding DNA: TGTGCCAGCAGTTTAAGGACCGGGACAGGGGGCCTTGGGAACTATGGCTACACCTTC.

This clonotype appeared a few times. The chain links TRBV7-9 to TRBJ1-4; possible D gene TRBD1, 6 bases. The CDR3 is made up of 13 amino acids. CDR1 is SEHNR and CDR2 is FQNEAQ in the germline V gene (reference sequence). V gave up 5 bases and J gave up 7 bases, with 11 bases separating them. The CDR3 nucleotides are TGTGCCAGCAGCCCGGGGGGCAGTGAAAAACTGTTTTTT. Translation: CASSPGGSEKLFF.

This chain links TRBV20-1 with TRBJ2-5; D perhaps matches TRBD2 (5 bases). Trimming took off 3 bases at V and 4 bases at J, with 15 bases between the two ends. CDR3 length: 14 amino acids. CDR1 DFQATT and CDR2 SNEGSKA come from the germline V gene (reference sequence). The chain's CDR3 is CSASPSGPRETQYF. CDR3 sequence (DNA): TGCAGTGCTAGCCCCAGCGGTCCGCGAGAGACCCAGTACTTC.

In regard to this clonotype: A read error may account for a junction end that differs from germline. The J gene is TRBJ1-1, the V gene TRBV7-9; D call uncertain. This CDR3 has 13 amino acids. CDR1 and CDR2 from the germline V gene are SEHNR and FQNEAQ (reference sequence). CDR3 coding DNA: TGTGCCAGTAGCTTCTACTTTGGTAGGGAAGCTTTCTTT. Its protein is CASSFYFGREAFF. Full variable domain (rest looked up from reference TRBV7-9 and TRBJ1-1): DTGVSQNPRHKITKRGQNVTFRCDPISEHNRLYWYRQTLGQGPEFLTYFQNEAQLEKSRLLSDRFSAERPKGSFSTLEIQRTEQGDSAMYLCASSFYFGREAFFGQGTRLTVV.

On this clonotype: A clone one base away is much larger, so this may be a read error. This chain connects TRBV7-2 to TRBJ1-1; the D gene is possibly TRBD1 (5 bases). The CDR3 sequence is 15 residues long. Looked up from germline, CDR1 is SGHTA and CDR2 is FQGNSA. V gave up 8 bases and J gave up 4 bases, with 20 bases separating them. The CDR3 bases are TGTGCCAGCTCCCCGCCAGGGCGGGTCGGCACTGAAGCTTTCTTT. This sequence encodes CASSPPGRVGTEAFF.

The V call is TRBV29-1, the J call TRBJ1-1; D ambiguous. The V gene's germline CDR1 is SQVTM and CDR2 ANQGSEA. Trimming removed 4 bases at V and 3 bases at J, with 12 bases between. CDR3 length: 13 residues. Here the CDR3 DNA reads TGCAGCGTTGTTGGACTAAGTTACACTGAAGCTTTCTTT. Protein sequence: CSVVGLSYTEAFF. The full variable domain, in which reference TRBV29-1 and TRBJ1-1 provide the parts outside the CDR3, is SAVISQKPSRDICQRGTSLTIQCQVDSQVTMMFWYRQQPGQSLTLIATANQGSEATYESGFVIDKFPISRPNLTFSTLTVSNMSPEDSSIYLCSVVGLSYTEAFFGQGTRLTVV.

The genes are TRBV2 and TRBJ2-3; D is perhaps TRBD2 (7 bases). V dropped 10 bases and J dropped 2 bases, with 19 bases sitting between them. Germline V gives CDR1 SNHLY, CDR2 FYNNEI. This CDR3 has 15 amino acids. CDR3 sequence (DNA): TGTGCCATGGGGGGGGGCGTCGACTCCACAGATACGCAGTATTTT. This codes for CAMGGGVDSTDTQYF. Full variable domain (missing parts from reference TRBV2 and TRBJ2-3): EPEVTQTPSHQVTQMGQEVILRCVPISNHLYFYWYRQILGQKVEFLVSFYNNEISEKSEIFDDQFSVERPDGSNFTLKIRSTKLEDSAMYFCAMGGGVDSTDTQYFGPGTRLTVL.

In its sample, this clonotype was seen a few times. The V call is TRBV7-9, the J call TRBJ1-1; D may be TRBD1 (6 bases). This CDR3 is 16 amino acids long. The germline V and J ends were trimmed by 4 bases and 0 bases, with 15 bases remaining between them. Per the germline V gene, CDR1 is SEHNR and CDR2 is FQNEAQ (reference sequence). The CDR3 sequence is CASSSREGGVNTEAFF. The CDR3 bases are TGTGCCAGCAGCTCCCGCGAGGGGGGGGTGAACACTGAAGCTTTCTTT.

The chain carries TRBV27 and TRBJ1-5, with 9 positions matching TRBD1. V lost 5 bases and J lost 7; bases outside the gene matches: 12. Per the germline V gene, CDR1 is MNHEY and CDR2 is SMNVEV (reference sequence). The CDR3 loop spans 16 amino acids. CDR3 in DNA: TGTGCCAGCAGTATTACCGGGACAGGGAGAGAACAGCCCCAGCATTTT. This codes for CASSITGTGREQPQHF.

The V and J genes are TRBV4-1 and TRBJ2-7, with 7 bases matching TRBD1. With 3 bases clipped from V and 5 bases from J, the junction kept 10 bases outside the gene matches. Germline CDR1 reads MGHRA; CDR2 reads YSYEKL. The CDR3 runs 15 residues. The CDR3 here is CASSHPYRGEDEQYF. The CDR3, as DNA: TGCGCCAGCAGCCACCCGTACAGGGGAGAGGACGAGCAGTACTTC.

This clonotype turned up a few times. V gene TRBV28 combines with J gene TRBJ1-5, with a possible D match to TRBD1 (5 bases). CDR3 size: 16 residues. V lost 5 bases to trimming and J lost 3 bases, with 17 bases between them. Germline V gene data show CDR1 as MDHEN and CDR2 as SYDVKM. CDR3 region: CASSPPWDGPNQPQHF. The CDR3 DNA reads TGTGCCAGCAGTCCTCCCTGGGACGGTCCCAATCAGCCCCAGCATTTT.

This chain connects TRBV11-1 to TRBJ2-3, with D maybe TRBD2 (6 bases). V lost 5 bases and J lost 0, with 15 bases in between. Per germline, CDR1 SGHAT and CDR2 FQDESV (reference sequence). This CDR3 is 16 amino acids long. In DNA form, the CDR3 reads TGTGCCAGCAGCCCCCCTCGGGGGACCAGCACAGATACGCAGTATTTT. This sequence encodes CASSPPRGTSTDTQYF.

The chain couples TRBV14 to TRBJ2-3, with D perhaps TRBD1 or TRBD2 (5 bases each). The CDR3 has 17 amino acids. Trimming removed 4 bases from V and 3 bases from J, with 20 bases in between. Germline lookup yields CDR1 SGHDN and CDR2 FVKESK. The CDR3 nucleotides are TGTGCCAGCAGCCCCCGCCGGGACCTCCTGGAGACAGATACGCAGTATTTT. Protein: CASSPRRDLLETDTQYF.

The rearrangement joins TRBV2 to TRBJ2-1; 7 bases fit TRBD1. The J segment lost 4 bases and the V segment lost 3 bases, leaving 9 bases of the junction unmatched. The germline V gene has CDR1 SNHLY and CDR2 FYNNEI. CDR3 length: 16 amino acids. In DNA, the CDR3 is TGTGCCAGCAGTGATGACTCCGGGACAGAGTACAATGAGCAGTTCTTC. As protein: CASSDDSGTEYNEQFF.

This clonotype was observed a few times. This chain joins TRBV14 and TRBJ2-5; no definite D call. Germline V gives CDR1 SGHDN, CDR2 FVKESK. The ends were cut back, 1 base at V and 7 bases at J, with 7 bases in the middle. The CDR3 is 12 residues long. CDR3 nucleotides: TGTGCCAGCAGCCAAGCCTCATGGACCCAGTACTTC. Translated: CASSQASWTQYF. Full variable domain (remainder filled in from reference TRBV14 and TRBJ2-5): EAGVTQFPSHSVIEKGQTVTLRCDPISGHDNLYWYRRVMGKEIKFLLHFVKESKQDESGMPNNRFLAERTGGTYSTLKVQPAELEDSGVYFCASSQASWTQYFGPGTRLLVL.

V gene TRBV28 combines with J gene TRBJ2-1; D may be TRBD1 or TRBD2 (5 bases each). The CDR3 has 16 amino acids. CDR1 and CDR2 (germline): MDHEN, SYDVKM. Trimming shortened V by 6 bases and J by 3 bases, and 18 bases separated the two germline ends. This chain's CDR3 is CASRPIAMGVYNEQFF. CDR3 coding DNA: TGTGCCAGCAGACCCATCGCAATGGGGGTCTACAATGAGCAGTTCTTC.

This chain's CDR3 is CAWSAADGVLLAKNIQYF. The CDR3 DNA reads as TGTGCCTGGAGTGCCGCCGACGGAGTATTGCTAGCCAAAAACATTCAGTACTTC. The chain couples TRBV30 to TRBJ2-4, with no clear D. V was shortened by 1 base and J by 0 bases, with 19 bases between the two germline ends. Germline CDR1 is GTSNPN and CDR2 is SVGIG (reference sequence). The CDR3 covers 18 residues.

Only a few counts were recorded for this clonotype. The V and J genes are TRBV28 and TRBJ2-5; 11 bases line up with TRBD2. With V trimmed by 4 bases and J by 5 bases, 6 bases remained unmatched. This CDR3 region has 15 residues. Per germline, CDR1 MDHEN and CDR2 SYDVKM. The CDR3, as DNA: TGTGCCAGCAGTTCCCGGATAGCGGGGGGGGAGACCCAGTACTTC. Protein: CASSSRIAGGETQYF.

This chain uses TRBV29-1 with TRBJ2-3; unclear D gene. This CDR3 contains 13 residues. In germline, CDR1 is SQVTM, CDR2 ANQGSEA. Trimming removed 0 bases at V and 3 bases at J, with 7 bases between. The CDR3 DNA is TGCAGCGTTGAAGATCCCACAACAGATACGCAGTATTTT. Translation: CSVEDPTTDTQYF.

This clonotype has only a few counts. This sequence joins TRBV28 and TRBJ2-7; D remains ambiguous. Germline loops: CDR1 MDHEN, CDR2 SYDVKM. The CDR3 is 15 amino acids. V lost 6 bases to trimming and J lost 2 bases, with 17 bases between them. Written as DNA, the CDR3 is TGTGCCAGCAGCCCTGCCGCCGGGCCCACCTACGAGCAGTACTTC. Its protein is CASSPAAGPTYEQYF.

This clonotype was seen a few times. The chain joins TRBV27 to TRBJ2-7; D remains ambiguous. Trimming took off 5 bases at V and 2 bases at J, with 7 bases between the two ends. The CDR3 runs 12 residues. Germline V lookup: CDR1 MNHEY, CDR2 SMNVEV (reference sequence). CDR3 in amino acids: CASSIGPYEQYF. CDR3 nucleotide sequence: TGTGCCAGCAGTATCGGACCCTACGAGCAGTACTTC.